These T cell receptor beta chains were read from a single sample in a study of T cell repertoires in cytomegalovirus infection. MiXCR was run by TCRdb on the reads, yielding one entry per CDR3 protein. This table holds approximately 500,000 distinct CDR3 sequences, around 10% found once. What was sequenced was PBMCs. These receptor sequences come from a human donor in good health (CMV status not recorded). Some clones in this sample may be carry-over from other donors' samples. The CDR3 runs from the conserved cysteine through the conserved F or W. The order of the fields is J gene, clone size, V gene, D gene, CDR3 DNA, CDR3 protein. D genes are given only for firm matches. Some rows have no size entry. The others give once, few or many, or a class for an expanded clone.

j_call: TRBJ1-5
clone_size: many
v_call: TRBV12-5
d_call: NA
cdr3_nt: TGTGCTAGTAATGGGAGGAGCAATCAGCCCCAGCATTTT
cdr3_aa: CASNGRSNQPQHF

j_call: TRBJ1-2
clone_size: many
v_call: TRBV7-9
d_call: NA
cdr3_nt: TGTGCCAGCAGCAGGGCTATATGGGGGATCCGCTATGGCTACACCTTC
cdr3_aa: CASSRAIWGIRYGYTF

j_call: TRBJ2-1
clone_size: many
v_call: TRBV7-3
d_call: TRBD2
cdr3_nt: TGTGCCAGCAGCTTATTTGCGGGGGTAACAAATGCTGAGCAGTTCTTC
cdr3_aa: CASSLFAGVTNAEQFF

j_call: TRBJ2-3
clone_size: many
v_call: TRBV28
d_call: NA
cdr3_nt: TGTGCCAGCAGCTCCCAGGGGCGCGCAGATACGCAGTATTTT
cdr3_aa: CASSSQGRADTQYF

j_call: TRBJ1-6
clone_size: many
v_call: TRBV19
d_call: NA
cdr3_nt: TGTGCCAGTAGTACCCGGGACGGCTCCTATAATTCACCCCTCCACTTT
cdr3_aa: CASSTRDGSYNSPLHF

j_call: TRBJ1-1
clone_size: NA
v_call: TRBV29-1
d_call: TRBD1
cdr3_nt: TGCAGCGTTGCGGACAGGGTAGGAACTGAAGCTTTCTTT
cdr3_aa: CSVADRVGTEAFF

j_call: TRBJ2-2
clone_size: many
v_call: TRBV11-2
d_call: NA
cdr3_nt: TGTGCCAGCAGCTTCGAGGGCCGCGACACCGGGGAGCTGTTTTTT
cdr3_aa: CASSFEGRDTGELFF

j_call: TRBJ2-1
clone_size: many
v_call: TRBV7-8
d_call: TRBD2
cdr3_nt: TGTGCCAGCAGGCTTAAACCGGGACTAGCGGGTTGGGATGAGCAGTTCTTC
cdr3_aa: CASRLKPGLAGWDEQFF

j_call: TRBJ2-6
clone_size: few
v_call: TRBV3-1
d_call: NA
cdr3_nt: TGTGCCAGCAGCCTCGGGCCGGGGGTGAGCTCTGGGGCCAACGTCCTGACTTTC
cdr3_aa: CASSLGPGVSSGANVLTF

j_call: TRBJ2-1
clone_size: many
v_call: TRBV14
d_call: NA
cdr3_nt: TGTGCCAGCAGCCAAGATTGGGTTGGCGATTCTAGCTACTACAATGAGCAGTTCTTC
cdr3_aa: CASSQDWVGDSSYYNEQFF

j_call: TRBJ2-7
clone_size: few
v_call: TRBV12-3/TRBV12-4
d_call: TRBD2
cdr3_nt: TGTGCCAGCAGTTTAGACCTAGCGGGCGAAATGGGTGAGCAGTACTTC
cdr3_aa: CASSLDLAGEMGEQYF

j_call: TRBJ1-3
clone_size: many
v_call: TRBV7-2
d_call: NA
cdr3_nt: TGTGCCAGCAGATCTAAGGGGGATCGAAACACCATATATTTT
cdr3_aa: CASRSKGDRNTIYF

j_call: TRBJ2-1
clone_size: many
v_call: TRBV6-6
d_call: NA
cdr3_nt: TGTGCCAGCAGTTACAGATCAGACAAGTACAATGAGCAGTTCTTC
cdr3_aa: CASSYRSDKYNEQFF

j_call: TRBJ2-3
clone_size: many
v_call: TRBV7-3
d_call: TRBD2
cdr3_nt: TGTGCCAGCAGCTTATATCCTAGCGGGAGCTCAGATACGCAGTATTTT
cdr3_aa: CASSLYPSGSSDTQYF

j_call: TRBJ1-2
clone_size: many
v_call: TRBV6-6
d_call: NA
cdr3_nt: TGTGCCAGCAGTTACTCAGCCGCCCAGCTAATTAGAGGTGGCTACACCTTC
cdr3_aa: CASSYSAAQLIRGGYTF